Sequencing of this T cell receptor (beta chain) was carried out in a study of shared clonotypes between healthy human individuals. Study-level background: The study drew on a couple of women and three men aged 18 to 49 as donors.

Here immunoSEQ multiplex PCR was the method, and the copy in TCRdb shows in-frame clones only, minus some. The sample carries millions of clones, about 92% recorded once. The V gene's germline CDR1 is GTSNPN and CDR2 SVGIG (reference sequence). The CDR3 has 14 residues. The V end was cut by 0 bases, the J end by 3 bases, with 11 bases between. Regarding the study as a whole: Clonotype sharing among donors likely depends on sequencing depth. Across subsets, estimated richness was generally greater for naive than for memory populations.

Concerning this clone itself: Antigen specificity is unknown.

Investigators divided CD4+ cells into CD45RA+ naive and CD45RA-negative memory subsets. The clonotype was recovered from a man in his late teens or twenties in good health. Sequenced input: naive CD4+ T cells sorted from blood. Regarding subset: CD45RA+ positively selected. The genes are TRBV30 and TRBJ1-2, with a tentative D call TRBD1 (6 bases). The DNA of the CDR3 is TGTGCCTGGAGTGTGCAGGGGATAGACTATGGCTACACCTTC. Translating gives CAWSVQGIDYGYTF.